This T cell receptor (beta chain) was documented in a study of cytomegalovirus exposure and HLA in healthy donors. Points from the study as a whole: Several top significant clusters appeared, in a later analysis, to be linked to common viral pathogens. Later work associated around 18,000 TCR beta sequences with HLA alleles at 0.05 false discovery rate.

PCR employed 60 Vbeta and 13 Jbeta primers. In the authors' methods: Per a later analysis, the number of unique TCR beta chains was approximately 80 million, of which 10 million to 11 million were shared. Assay: immunoSEQ multiplex PCR; the TCRdb copy retains only in-frame clones and omits some. V and J calls and clone size are as listed in that table; D and trimming were resolved from the DNA. This table has roughly 200,000 clones, around 87% appearing once. With regard to this clone: The target antigen is unknown.

Deletions cut 0 bases from V and 7 bases from J, with 12 bases between. CDR1 is LGHNA and CDR2 is YNFKEQ in the germline V gene. This CDR3 contains 14 residues. This sequence joins TRBV4-2 and TRBJ1-2; tentatively, D is TRBD1 (5 bases). Material for sequencing was PBMCs. The clonotype comes from a man younger than 40 in good health and CMV-seronegative. The DNA of the CDR3 is TGTGCCAGCAGCCAAGACACGACAGAGACTGGCTACACCTTC. It codes for CASSQDTTETGYTF.